The 5 T cell receptor beta chains below were found in one sample sequenced in a study of T cell responses to AZD1222 COVID-19 vaccine. TCRdb's table, derived via immunoSEQ multiplex PCR, lists solely in-frame clones and lacks some. The sample holds approximately 150,000 clones, 94% seen once. The sequencing here drew on peripheral blood, taken on day 0 of AZD1222 vaccination. Every receptor here comes from an adult in good health.

The chain couples TRBV4-1 to TRBJ1-2; D is unresolved. Germline V gene sequence: CDR1 MGHRA, CDR2 YSYEKL. Trimming took off 1 base at V and 3 bases at J, with 15 bases between the two ends. This CDR3 has 16 amino acids. CDR3 coding DNA: TGCGCCAGCAGCCAAGTGGATTCAGGAGTGGACTATGGCTACACCTTC. This encodes CASSQVDSGVDYGYTF.

The chain couples TRBV27 to TRBJ1-2, with 10 nucleotides matching TRBD1. The CDR3 has 13 amino acids. Germline CDR1 MNHEY, CDR2 SMNVEV (reference sequence). The V segment lost 5 bases and the J segment 8 bases; nucleotides outside the gene matches: 5. DNA of the CDR3: TGTGCCAGCAGTCCCGGACAGGGGGGCGGCTACACCTTC. Translated, it gives CASSPGQGGGYTF.

The chain employs TRBV6-5 and TRBJ2-5; 8 bases line up with TRBD1. Germline CDR1 reads MNHEY; CDR2 reads SVGAGI. The CDR3 spans 15 residues. The V and J ends lost 5 bases and 5 bases, in that order; junction bases with no gene match: 10. CDR3 DNA sequence: TGTGCCAGCAGTATAATCAGGGGGCCCTCGGAGACCCAGTACTTC. This gives the protein CASSIIRGPSETQYF.

The rearrangement links TRBV5-5 to TRBJ1-1; no clear D gene. CDR1 is SGHKS, CDR2 YYEKEE, per germline (reference sequence). Trimming took off 4 bases at V and 1 base at J, with 5 bases between the two ends. The CDR3 consists of 12 residues. The CDR3 DNA reads as TGTGCCAGCAGCGTCCGGAACACTGAAGCTTTCTTT. Its translation is CASSVRNTEAFF.

The CDR3 sequence is CASSLTGAEQFF. Here the CDR3 DNA reads TGTGCCAGCAGCTTGACAGGGGCTGAGCAGTTCTTC. The chain has TRBV5-4 and TRBJ2-1; 7 nucleotides align to TRBD1. Looked up from germline, CDR1 is SGHNT and CDR2 is YYREEE (reference sequence). This CDR3 region has 12 residues. V lost 1 base and J lost 9; bases outside the gene matches: 1.